Below, 7 T cell receptor beta chains from the same sample are listed, as sequenced in a study of T cell repertoires in cytomegalovirus infection. TCRdb processed the reads anew with MiXCR; each CDR3 protein has one entry. The top ten hold 35% to 50% of the sample, which has 450,000 to 600,000 distinct CDR3 sequences, about 42% seen once. No antigen has been assigned to these receptors. The sample here was cultured PBMCs, taken from culture after CMV antigen stimulation. The receptors stem from a human donor in good health (CMV status not recorded). Some clones in this sample may be carry-over from other donors' samples.

This clonotype has a handful of counts. V is TRBV7-2 and J is TRBJ2-1; no definite D call. Germline-derived CDR1 and CDR2 are SGHTA and FQGNSA. There are 12 residues in the CDR3. Trimming removed 4 bases from V and 6 bases from J, with 7 bases in between. Here the CDR3 DNA reads TGTGCCAGCAGCTCTTACCTCAATGAGCAGTTCTTC. It is translated as CASSSYLNEQFF.

The V and J genes are TRBV10-3 and TRBJ1-2; TRBD1 aligns across 10 bases. CDR1 is ENHRY and CDR2 is SYGVKD in the germline V gene. The ends lost 2 bases at V and 0 bases at J; junction bases unmatched: 0. CDR3 length: 15 residues. CDR3 residues: CAISEGTGANYGYTF. CDR3 sequence (DNA): TGTGCCATCAGTGAGGGGACAGGGGCTAACTATGGCTACACCTTC.

The gene calls are TRBV6-1 and TRBJ1-4; no clear D gene. The V gene lost 11 bases and the J gene lost 2 bases, with 12 bases spanning the gap. Germline CDR1 reads MNHNS; CDR2 reads SASEGT. This CDR3 comprises 13 residues. CDR3: CASLRSTNEKLFF. DNA for the CDR3: TGTGCCTCGTTGAGATCGACTAATGAAAAACTGTTTTTT.

This clonotype occurred a few times. The V gene is TRBV11-1, the J gene TRBJ2-5; 8 bases agree with TRBD1. This CDR3 has 15 residues. V was clipped by 5 bases and J by 4 bases; unmatched bases: 9. Germline loops: CDR1 SGHAT, CDR2 FQDESV (reference sequence). The CDR3 DNA is TGTGCCAGCAGCCCCGGAACTGACAGGGGAGAGACCCAGTACTTC. It specifies CASSPGTDRGETQYF.

The V call is TRBV7-2, the J call TRBJ1-5, with 11 bases that match TRBD1. Trimming removed 2 bases from V and 0 bases from J; junction bases left unmatched: 6. Germline-derived CDR1 and CDR2 are SGHTA and FQGNSA. The CDR3 runs to 18 residues. This chain's CDR3 is CASSLRTGGPSSNQPQHF. The DNA of the CDR3 is TGTGCCAGCAGCTTAAGGACAGGGGGCCCTAGTAGCAATCAGCCCCAGCATTTT.

This clonotype turned up a few times. The chain is built from TRBV6-6 and TRBJ2-5, with D possibly matching TRBD2 (7 bases). This CDR3 is 14 amino acids long. Germline V lookup: CDR1 MNHNY, CDR2 SVGAGI (reference sequence). The V end was cut by 6 bases, the J end by 3 bases, with 14 bases between. The CDR3 DNA is TGTGCCAGCAGGAGGGGGGGGGCGAAAGAGACCCAGTACTTC. It translates to CASRRGGAKETQYF.

The chain links TRBV6-2 or TRBV6-3 to TRBJ2-3; 9 nucleotides line up with TRBD2. The CDR3 length is 16 residues. V was pared by 5 bases and J by 6 bases, with 12 bases of the junction left unmatched. Germline CDR1 and CDR2: MNHEY and SVGEGT. CDR3 protein: CASSHPQREAVDTQYF. CDR3 nucleotide sequence: TGTGCCAGCAGTCACCCTCAGCGGGAGGCCGTTGATACGCAGTATTTT.